Detailed here is one T cell receptor beta chain. Its antigen is undetermined. This entry is derived from a study of vaccination and CD4 T cells after COVID-19. Looking at the study overall: Researchers treated control cultures with a CEFX pool, an HIV-1 Nef pool, or no peptide.

Findings and limits, study-wide: Among reactive clones from convalescent patients, a median about 90% appeared only post-vaccination.

The junction had 12 bases not matched to a gene; V was cut back by 4 bases and J by 4 bases. This CDR3 has 17 residues. CDR1 and CDR2 from the germline V gene are KGHDR and SFDVKD. An Oncomine TCR Beta short-read assay was used to sequence the DNA from cultured CD4+ T cells. TCRdb independently ran MiXCR on the PCR reads; one entry per CDR3 protein. Altogether about 6,800 distinct CDR3 sequences are present, less than 30% being singletons, with the ten largest covering approximately 9.5%. Treatment in this sample: roughly 10-day PBMC culture with coronavirus spike peptide pools or control peptides (ViraFEST assay). The culture of roughly 2 million PBMCs per well included about 11 IU/ml IL-2 and approximately 10 ug/ml peptide pools.

This chain links TRBV24-1 with TRBJ1-5; 7 nucleotides agree with TRBD1. Sequencing used CD4+ T cells from blood, cultured in vitro, obtained after SARS-CoV-2 vaccination. The clonotype originates from a human donor who had recovered from COVID-19. The CDR3 here is CATSDTYPGTENQPQHF. CDR3 in DNA: TGTGCCACCAGTGACACATACCCCGGGACAGAGAATCAGCCCCAGCATTTT.